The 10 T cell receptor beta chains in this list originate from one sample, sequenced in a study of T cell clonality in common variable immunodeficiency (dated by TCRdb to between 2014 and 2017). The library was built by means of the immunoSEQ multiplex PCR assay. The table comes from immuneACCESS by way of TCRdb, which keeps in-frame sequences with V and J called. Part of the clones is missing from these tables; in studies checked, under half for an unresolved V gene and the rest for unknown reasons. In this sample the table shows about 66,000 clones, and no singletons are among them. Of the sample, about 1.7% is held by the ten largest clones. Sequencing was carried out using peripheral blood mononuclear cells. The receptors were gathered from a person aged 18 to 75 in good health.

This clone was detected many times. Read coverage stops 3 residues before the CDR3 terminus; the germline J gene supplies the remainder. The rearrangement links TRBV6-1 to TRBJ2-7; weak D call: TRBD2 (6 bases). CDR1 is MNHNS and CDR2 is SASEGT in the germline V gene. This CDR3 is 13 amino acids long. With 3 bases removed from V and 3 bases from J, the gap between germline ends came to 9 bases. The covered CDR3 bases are TGTGCCAGCAGTGAGGCGGGGATCTACGAG. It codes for CASSEAGIYE. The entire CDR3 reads CASSEAGIYEQYF.

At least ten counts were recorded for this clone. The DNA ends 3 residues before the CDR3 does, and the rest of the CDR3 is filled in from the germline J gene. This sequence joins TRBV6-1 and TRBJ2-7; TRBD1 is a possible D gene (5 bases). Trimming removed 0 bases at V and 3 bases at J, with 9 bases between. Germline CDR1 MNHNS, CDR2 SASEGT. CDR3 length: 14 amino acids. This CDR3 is CASSEARQIYEQYF. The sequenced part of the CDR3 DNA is TGTGCCAGCAGTGAAGCAAGACAGATCTACGAG.

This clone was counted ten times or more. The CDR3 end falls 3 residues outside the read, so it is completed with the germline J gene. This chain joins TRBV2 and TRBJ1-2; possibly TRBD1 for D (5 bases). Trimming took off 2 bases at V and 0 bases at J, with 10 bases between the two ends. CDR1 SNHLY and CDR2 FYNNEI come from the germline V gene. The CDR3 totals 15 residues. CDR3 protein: CASSEWDSPNYGYTF. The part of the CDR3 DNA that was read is TGTGCCAGCAGTGAATGGGACTCTCCTAACTATGGC.

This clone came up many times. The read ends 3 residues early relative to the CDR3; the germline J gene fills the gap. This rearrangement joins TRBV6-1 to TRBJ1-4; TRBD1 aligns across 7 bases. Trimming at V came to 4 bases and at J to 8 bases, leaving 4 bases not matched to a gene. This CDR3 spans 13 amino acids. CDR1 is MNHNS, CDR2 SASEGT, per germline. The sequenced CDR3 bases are TGTGCCAGCAGTGGAAGGGACAGAGAAAAA. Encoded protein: CASSGRDREK. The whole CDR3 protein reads CASSGRDREKLFF.

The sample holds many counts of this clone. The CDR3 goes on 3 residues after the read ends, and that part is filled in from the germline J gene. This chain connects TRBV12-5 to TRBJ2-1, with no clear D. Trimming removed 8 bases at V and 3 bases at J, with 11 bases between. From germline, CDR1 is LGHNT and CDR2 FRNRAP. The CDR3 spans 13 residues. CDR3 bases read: TGTGCTAGTTTAAAGGGTAGCTACAATGAG. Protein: CASLKGSYNE. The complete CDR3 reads CASLKGSYNEQFF.

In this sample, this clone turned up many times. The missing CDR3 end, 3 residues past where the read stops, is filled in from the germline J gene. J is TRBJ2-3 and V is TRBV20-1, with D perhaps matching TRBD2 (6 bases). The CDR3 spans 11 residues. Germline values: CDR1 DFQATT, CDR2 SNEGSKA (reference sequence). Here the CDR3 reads CSPAGTDTQYF. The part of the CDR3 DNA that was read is TGCAGCCCGGCGGGGACAGATACG.

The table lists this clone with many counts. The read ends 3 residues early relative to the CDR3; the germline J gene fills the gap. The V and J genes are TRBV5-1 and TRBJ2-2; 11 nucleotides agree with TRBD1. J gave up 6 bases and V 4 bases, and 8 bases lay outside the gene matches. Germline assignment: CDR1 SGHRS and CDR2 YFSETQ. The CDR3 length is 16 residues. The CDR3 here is CASSDGTGGLAGELFF. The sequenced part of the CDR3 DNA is TGCGCCAGCAGCGATGGGACAGGGGGGCTGGCCGGGGAG. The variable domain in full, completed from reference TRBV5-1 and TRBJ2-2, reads KAGVTQTPRYLIKTRGQQVTLSCSPISGHRSVSWYQQTPGQGLQFLFEYFSETQRNKGNFPGRFSGRQFSNSRSEMNVSTLELGDSALYLCASSDGTGGLAGELFFGEGSRLTVL.

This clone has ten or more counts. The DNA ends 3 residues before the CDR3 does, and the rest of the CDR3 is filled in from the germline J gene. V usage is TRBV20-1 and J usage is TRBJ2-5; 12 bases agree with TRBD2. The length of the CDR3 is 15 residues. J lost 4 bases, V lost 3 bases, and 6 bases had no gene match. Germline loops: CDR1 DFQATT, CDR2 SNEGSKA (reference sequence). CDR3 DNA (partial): TGCAGTGCTAGGCCCCCGGGACTAGCGGGAGAGACC. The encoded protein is CSARPPGLAGET. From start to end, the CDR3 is CSARPPGLAGETQYF.

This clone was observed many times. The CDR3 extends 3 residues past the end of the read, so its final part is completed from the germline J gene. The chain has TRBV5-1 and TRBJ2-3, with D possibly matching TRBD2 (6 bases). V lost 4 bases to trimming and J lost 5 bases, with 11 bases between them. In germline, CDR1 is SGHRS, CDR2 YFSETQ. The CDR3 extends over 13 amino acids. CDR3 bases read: TGCGCCAGCAGCCGGACTATGGAAGATACG. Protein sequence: CASSRTMEDT. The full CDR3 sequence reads CASSRTMEDTQYF.

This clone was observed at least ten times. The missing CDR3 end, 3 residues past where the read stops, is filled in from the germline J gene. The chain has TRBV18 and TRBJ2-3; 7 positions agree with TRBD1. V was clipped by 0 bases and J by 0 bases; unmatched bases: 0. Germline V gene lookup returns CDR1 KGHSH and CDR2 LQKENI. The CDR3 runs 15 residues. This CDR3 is CASSPPGQSTDTQYF. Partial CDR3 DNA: TGTGCCAGCTCACCACCGGGACAGAGCACAGATACG. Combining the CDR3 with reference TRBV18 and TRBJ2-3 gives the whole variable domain NAGVMQNPRHLVRRRGQEARLRCSPMKGHSHVYWYRQLPEEGLKFMVYLQKENIIDESGMPKERFSAEFPKEGPSILRIQQVVRGDSAAYFCASSPPGQSTDTQYFGPGTRLTVL.